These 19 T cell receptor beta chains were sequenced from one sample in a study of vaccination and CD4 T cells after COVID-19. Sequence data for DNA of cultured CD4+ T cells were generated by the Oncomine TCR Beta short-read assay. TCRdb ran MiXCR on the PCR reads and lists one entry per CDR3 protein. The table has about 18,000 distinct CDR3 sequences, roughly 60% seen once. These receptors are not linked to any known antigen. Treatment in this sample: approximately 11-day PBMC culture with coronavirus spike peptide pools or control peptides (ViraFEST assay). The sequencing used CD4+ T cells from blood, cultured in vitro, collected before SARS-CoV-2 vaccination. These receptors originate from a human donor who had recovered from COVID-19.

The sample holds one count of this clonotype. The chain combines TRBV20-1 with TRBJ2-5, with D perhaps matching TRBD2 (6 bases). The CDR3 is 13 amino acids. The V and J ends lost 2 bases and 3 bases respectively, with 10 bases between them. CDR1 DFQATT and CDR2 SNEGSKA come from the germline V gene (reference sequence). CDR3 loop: CSARWGGKETQYF. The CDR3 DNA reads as TGCAGTGCTAGATGGGGCGGGAAAGAGACCCAGTACTTC.

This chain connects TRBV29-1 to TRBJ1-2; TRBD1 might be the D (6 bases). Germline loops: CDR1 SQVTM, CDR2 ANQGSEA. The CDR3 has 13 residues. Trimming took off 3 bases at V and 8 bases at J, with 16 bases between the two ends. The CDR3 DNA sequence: TGCAGCGTTGACGTAAACAGGGTGCGAGGCTACACCTTC. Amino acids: CSVDVNRVRGYTF.

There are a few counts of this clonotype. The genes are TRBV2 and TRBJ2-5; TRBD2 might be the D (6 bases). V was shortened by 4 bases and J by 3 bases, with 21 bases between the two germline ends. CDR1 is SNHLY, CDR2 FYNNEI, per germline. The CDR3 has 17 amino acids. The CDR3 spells CASSVDSVGGNKETQYF. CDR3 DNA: TGTGCCAGCAGTGTTGATAGCGTGGGAGGTAACAAAGAGACCCAGTACTTC.

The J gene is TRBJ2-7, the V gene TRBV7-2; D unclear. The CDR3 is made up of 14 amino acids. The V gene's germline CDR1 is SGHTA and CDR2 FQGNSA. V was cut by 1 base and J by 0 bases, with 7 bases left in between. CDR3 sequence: CASSLGLNSYEQYF. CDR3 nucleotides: TGTGCCAGCAGCTTAGGTCTAAACTCCTACGAGCAGTACTTC.

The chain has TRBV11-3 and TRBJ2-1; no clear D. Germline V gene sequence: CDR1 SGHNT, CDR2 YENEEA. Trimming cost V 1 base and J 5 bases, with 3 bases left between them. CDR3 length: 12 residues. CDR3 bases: TGTGCCAGCAGCTTAGGTCACAATGAGCAGTTCTTC. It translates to CASSLGHNEQFF.

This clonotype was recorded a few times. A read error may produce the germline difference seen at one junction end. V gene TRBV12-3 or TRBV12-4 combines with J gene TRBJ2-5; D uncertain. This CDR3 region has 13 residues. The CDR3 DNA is TGTGCCAGCAGCTTAGCTCAGCAAGAGACCCAGTACTTC. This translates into CASSLAQQETQYF.

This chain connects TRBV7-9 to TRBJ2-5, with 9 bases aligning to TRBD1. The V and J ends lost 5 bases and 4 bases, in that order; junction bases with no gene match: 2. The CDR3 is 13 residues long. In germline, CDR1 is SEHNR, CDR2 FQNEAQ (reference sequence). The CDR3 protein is CASSPGQGETQYF. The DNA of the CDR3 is TGTGCCAGCAGCCCGGGACAGGGAGAGACCCAGTACTTC.

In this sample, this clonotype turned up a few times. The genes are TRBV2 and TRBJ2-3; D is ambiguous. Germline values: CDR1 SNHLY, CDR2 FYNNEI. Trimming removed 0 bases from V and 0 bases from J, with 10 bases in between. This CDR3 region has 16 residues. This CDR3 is CASSEARSSSTDTQYF. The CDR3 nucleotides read TGTGCCAGCAGTGAAGCGCGGTCTTCTAGCACAGATACGCAGTATTTT.

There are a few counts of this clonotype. In DNA form, the CDR3 reads TGCAGTGCTAGGACTGACAAGGGTCAGCCCCAGCATTTT. It translates to CSARTDKGQPQHF. The chain is built from TRBV20-1 and TRBJ1-5; no reliable D call. The V end was cut by 3 bases, the J end by 6 bases, with 12 bases between. The germline gives CDR1 DFQATT, CDR2 SNEGSKA (reference sequence). There are 13 residues in the CDR3.

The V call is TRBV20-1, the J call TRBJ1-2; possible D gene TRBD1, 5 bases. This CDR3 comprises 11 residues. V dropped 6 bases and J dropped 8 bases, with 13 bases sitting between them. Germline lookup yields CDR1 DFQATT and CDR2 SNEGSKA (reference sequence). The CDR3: CSARRDHGYTF. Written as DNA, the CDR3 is TGCAGTGCCCGCAGGGATCACGGCTACACCTTC.

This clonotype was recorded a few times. CDR3 coding DNA: TGTGCCAGCAGTTTTACCCCTCGGGACCCCGCAGGCAATGAGCAGTTCTTC. It codes for CASSFTPRDPAGNEQFF. The chain has TRBV28 and TRBJ2-1, with D perhaps being TRBD1 or TRBD2 (5 bases each). V lost 3 bases and J 6 bases, leaving 21 bases between the germline ends. The CDR3 runs 17 residues. CDR1 is MDHEN, CDR2 SYDVKM, per germline. Variable domain in full (rest from reference TRBV28 and TRBJ2-1): DVKVTQSSRYLVKRTGEKVFLECVQDMDHENMFWYRQDPGLGLRLIYFSYDVKMKEKGDIPEGYSVSREKKERFSLILESASTNQTSMYLCASSFTPRDPAGNEQFFGPGTRLTVL.

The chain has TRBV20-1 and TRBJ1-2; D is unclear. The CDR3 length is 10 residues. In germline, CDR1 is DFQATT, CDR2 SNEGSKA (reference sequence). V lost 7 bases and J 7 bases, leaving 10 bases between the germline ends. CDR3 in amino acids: CSVSGSGYTF. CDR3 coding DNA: TGCAGTGTCTCGGGGAGTGGCTACACCTTC.

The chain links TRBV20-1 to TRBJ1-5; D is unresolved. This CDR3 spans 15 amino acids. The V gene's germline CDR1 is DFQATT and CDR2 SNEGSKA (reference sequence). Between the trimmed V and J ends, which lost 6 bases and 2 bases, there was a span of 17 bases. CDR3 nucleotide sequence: TGCAGTGCCATCAAGGAGTACCTACGCAATCAGCCCCAGCATTTT. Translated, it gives CSAIKEYLRNQPQHF.

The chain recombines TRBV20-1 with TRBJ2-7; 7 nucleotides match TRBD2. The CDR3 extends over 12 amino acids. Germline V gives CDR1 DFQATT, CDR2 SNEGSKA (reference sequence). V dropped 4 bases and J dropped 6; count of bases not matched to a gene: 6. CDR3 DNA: TGCAGTGCTAAACGCGGGACTACCGAGCAGTACTTC. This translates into CSAKRGTTEQYF.

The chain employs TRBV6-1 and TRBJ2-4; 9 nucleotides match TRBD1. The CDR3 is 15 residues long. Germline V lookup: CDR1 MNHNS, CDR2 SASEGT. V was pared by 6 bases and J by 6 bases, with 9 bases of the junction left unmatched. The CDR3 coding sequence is TGTGCCAGCAGCGGACAGGGGTTGGGTGGAAACATTCAGTACTTC. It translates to CASSGQGLGGNIQYF.

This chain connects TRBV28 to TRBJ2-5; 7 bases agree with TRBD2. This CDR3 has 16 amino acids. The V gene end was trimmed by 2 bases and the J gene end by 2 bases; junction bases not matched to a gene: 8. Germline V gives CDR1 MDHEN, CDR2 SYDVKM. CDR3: CASSLIGLAEQETQYF. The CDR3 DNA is TGTGCCAGCAGTTTAATTGGGCTAGCGGAACAAGAGACCCAGTACTTC.

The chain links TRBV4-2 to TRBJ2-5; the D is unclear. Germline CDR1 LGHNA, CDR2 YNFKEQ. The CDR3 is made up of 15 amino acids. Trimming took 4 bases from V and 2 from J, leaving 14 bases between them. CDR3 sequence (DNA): TGTGCCAGCAGCCCTACAAGTAGCCTTCAAGAGACCCAGTACTTC. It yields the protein CASSPTSSLQETQYF.

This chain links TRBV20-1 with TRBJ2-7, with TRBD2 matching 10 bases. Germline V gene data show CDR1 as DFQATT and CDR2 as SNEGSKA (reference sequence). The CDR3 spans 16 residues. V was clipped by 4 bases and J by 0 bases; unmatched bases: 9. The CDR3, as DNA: TGCAGTGCTATCGGGACCCCTAGCGGGAGCTCCTACGAGCAGTACTTC. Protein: CSAIGTPSGSSYEQYF.

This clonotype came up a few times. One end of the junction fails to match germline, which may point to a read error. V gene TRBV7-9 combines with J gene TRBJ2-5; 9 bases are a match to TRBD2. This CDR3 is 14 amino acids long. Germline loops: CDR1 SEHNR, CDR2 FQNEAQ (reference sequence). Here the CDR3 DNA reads TGTGCCAGCAGCCTAGCGGGGTTCCAAGAGACCCAGTACTTC. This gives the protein CASSLAGFQETQYF.